The 3 T cell receptor beta chains below all came from one sample that was sequenced in a study of blood T cell repertoires in COVID-19. Clones were read by immunoSEQ multiplex PCR, and TCRdb kept only the in-frame ones, dropping some. The data contain 25,000 or so clones, 75% to 90% of them singletons. Sequencing was performed on peripheral blood. The origin of the receptors is a woman over 75 with active or convalescent COVID-19.

The J gene is TRBJ1-1, the V gene TRBV6-6; D not certain. Germline V gives CDR1 MNHNY, CDR2 SVGAGI (reference sequence). CDR3 length: 15 residues. Trimming left V 6 bases short and J 9 bases short, with 23 bases between. In DNA, the CDR3 is TGTGCCAGCAGCCCATTAGATAGCCGACTTTGGAAAGCTTTCTTT. This sequence encodes CASSPLDSRLWKAFF.

The chain employs TRBV5-4 and TRBJ2-5, with 15 bases matching TRBD2. After removal of 0 bases from V and 5 bases from J, the junction contained 5 bases not matched to a gene. The CDR3 runs to 17 residues. Germline CDR1 is SGHNT and CDR2 is YYREEE (reference sequence). Here the CDR3 reads CASSLGTSGGAGETQYF. CDR3 nucleotides: TGTGCCAGCAGCTTGGGGACTAGCGGGGGGGCCGGGGAGACCCAGTACTTC. Full variable domain (outside the CDR3, taken from reference TRBV5-4 and TRBJ2-5): ETGVTQSPTHLIKTRGQQVTLRCSSQSGHNTVSWYQQALGQGPQFIFQYYREEENGRGNFPPRFSGLQFPNYSSELNVNALELDDSALYLCASSLGTSGGAGETQYFGPGTRLLVL.

V usage is TRBV7-9 and J usage is TRBJ2-4, with TRBD1 identical over 8 bases. The CDR3 length is 15 residues. Unmatched junction bases numbered 0, after V lost 1 base and J lost 1 base. CDR1 SEHNR and CDR2 FQNEAQ come from the germline V gene (reference sequence). The DNA of the CDR3 is TGTGCCAGCAGCTTAGGGACAGGGGCCAAAAACATTCAGTACTTC. Protein sequence: CASSLGTGAKNIQYF. The whole variable domain, remainder taken from reference TRBV7-9 and TRBJ2-4, is DTGVSQNPRHKITKRGQNVTFRCDPISEHNRLYWYRQTLGQGPEFLTYFQNEAQLEKSRLLSDRFSAERPKGSFSTLEIQRTEQGDSAMYLCASSLGTGAKNIQYFGAGTRLSVL.